Sequencing of this T cell receptor (beta chain) was carried out in a study of read filtering for tumor transcriptome and immune sequencing. Findings and limits, study-wide: IR-seq captured clonotypes deeper and more reliably than RNA-seq.

This clonotype has at least ten counts. Its cognate antigen is unknown. Trimming pared 5 bases from V and 9 bases from J, leaving 17 bases between. CDR1 SGHVS and CDR2 FNYEAQ come from the germline V gene. The CDR3 sequence is 14 residues long. From 300 to 400 ng of RNA, a library with molecular barcoded alpha/delta and beta/gamma adaptors was made. One entry per CDR3 protein results from TCRdb running MiXCR on the reads. The sample yields roughly 82,000 distinct CDR3 sequences, around an eighth seen once. The sequenced material came from a population of CD138-negative cells sorted from bone marrow. The genes are TRBV7-6 and TRBJ2-1, with D possibly being TRBD1 or TRBD2 (5 bases each). This receptor was taken from a donor aged 40 or over with multiple myeloma. The CDR3 nucleotides are TGTGCCAGCAGCACCGGGGCAGGAGGTGGTGAGCAGTTCTTC. Translated, it gives CASSTGAGGGEQFF. The complete variable domain, with remaining parts taken from reference TRBV7-6 and TRBJ2-1, reads GAGVSQSPRYKVTKRGQDVALRCDPISGHVSLYWYRQALGQGPEFLTYFNYEAQQDKSGLPNDRFSAERPEGSISTLTIQRTEQRDSAMYRCASSTGAGGGEQFFGPGTRLTVL.